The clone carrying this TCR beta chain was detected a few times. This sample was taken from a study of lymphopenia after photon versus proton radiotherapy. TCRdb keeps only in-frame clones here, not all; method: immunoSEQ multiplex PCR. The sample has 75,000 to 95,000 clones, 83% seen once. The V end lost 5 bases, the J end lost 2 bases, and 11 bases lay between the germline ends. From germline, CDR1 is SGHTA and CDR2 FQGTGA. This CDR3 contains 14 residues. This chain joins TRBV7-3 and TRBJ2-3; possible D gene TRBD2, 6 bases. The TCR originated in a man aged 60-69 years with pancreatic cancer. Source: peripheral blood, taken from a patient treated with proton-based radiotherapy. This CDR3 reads CASSTGLLTDTQYF. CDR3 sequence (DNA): TGTGCCAGCAGCACGGGACTTCTCACAGATACGCAGTATTTT.